The TCR beta chain described here comes from a study of response to subunit inactivated influenza vaccine. Whole-study results and caveats: Authors suggested seasonal influenza vaccinations each recruit few new T cells.

TCRdb passed the RT-PCR reads through MiXCR, listing each CDR3 protein once. The sample lists under 200,000 distinct CDR3 sequences; roughly 12% were seen once. Germline V CDR1 and CDR2: SGHAT, FQNNGV. CDR3 length: 14 amino acids. Germline trimming cut 6 bases from V and 2 bases from J; bases unmatched to any gene: 5. In its sample, this clonotype was seen many times. Antigen specificity is unknown. The sample also formed part of further work on T cells expressing NK-cell markers. As that report states: UMIs accompanied the 5'RACE template switching by which TCR beta cDNA was made. Serological testing identified seven of the eight sequenced donors as HCMV-seropositive and one as seronegative. Several donors showed these clonotypes also leading the CD3+CD56-NKG2C+ fraction. Expanded NKG2C+ T cell clones had unclear HCMV specificity.

The chain combines TRBV11-2 with TRBJ2-3; 7 bases line up with TRBD1. The starting material was CD8+ T cells sorted from PBMCs, obtained approximately 13 days after vaccination. This clonotype was sampled from a man aged 50-60 years who received an inactivated influenza vaccine. In DNA, the CDR3 is TGTGCCAGCAGACCGACAGGGTTCACAGATACGCAGTATTTT. Translating it yields CASRPTGFTDTQYF.